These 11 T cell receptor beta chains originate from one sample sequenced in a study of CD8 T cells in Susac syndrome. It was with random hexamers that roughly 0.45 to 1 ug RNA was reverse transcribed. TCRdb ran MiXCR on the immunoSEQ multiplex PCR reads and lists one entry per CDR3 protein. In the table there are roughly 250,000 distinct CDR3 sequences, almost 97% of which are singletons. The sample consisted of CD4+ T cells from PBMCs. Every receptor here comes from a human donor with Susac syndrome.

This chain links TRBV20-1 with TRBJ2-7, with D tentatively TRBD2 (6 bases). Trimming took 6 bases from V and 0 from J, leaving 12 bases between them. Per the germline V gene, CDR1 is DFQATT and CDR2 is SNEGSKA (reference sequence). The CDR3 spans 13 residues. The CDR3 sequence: CSAVRDPSYEQYF. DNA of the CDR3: TGCAGTGCGGTGCGGGATCCCTCCTACGAGCAGTACTTC.

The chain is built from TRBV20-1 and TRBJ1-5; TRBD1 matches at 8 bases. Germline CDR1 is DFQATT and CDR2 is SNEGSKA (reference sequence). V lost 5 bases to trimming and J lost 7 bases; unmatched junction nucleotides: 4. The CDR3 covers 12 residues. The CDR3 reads CSARTGGQPQHF. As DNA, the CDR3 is TGCAGTGCTCGAACAGGGGGGCAGCCCCAGCATTTT.

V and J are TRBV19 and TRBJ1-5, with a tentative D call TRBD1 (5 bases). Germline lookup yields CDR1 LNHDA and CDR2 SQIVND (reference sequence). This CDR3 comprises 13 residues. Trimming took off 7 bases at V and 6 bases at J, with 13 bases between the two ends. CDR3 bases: TGTGCCAGTAATCCAGGGCCCATTCAGCCCCAGCATTTT. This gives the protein CASNPGPIQPQHF.

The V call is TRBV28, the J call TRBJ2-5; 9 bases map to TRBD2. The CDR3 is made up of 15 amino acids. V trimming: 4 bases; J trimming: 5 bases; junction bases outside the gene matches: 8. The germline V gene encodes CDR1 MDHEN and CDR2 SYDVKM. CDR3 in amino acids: CASSSGTSSRETQYF. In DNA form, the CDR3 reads TGTGCCAGCAGTTCCGGGACTAGCTCCAGGGAGACCCAGTACTTC.

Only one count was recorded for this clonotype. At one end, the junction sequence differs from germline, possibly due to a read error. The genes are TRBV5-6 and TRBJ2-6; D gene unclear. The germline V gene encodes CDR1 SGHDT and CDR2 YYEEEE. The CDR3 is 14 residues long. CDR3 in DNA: TGTGCCAGCAGCTTGGACAGATCTCACGGTAATCAGGCTTTC. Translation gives CASSLDRSHGNQAF.

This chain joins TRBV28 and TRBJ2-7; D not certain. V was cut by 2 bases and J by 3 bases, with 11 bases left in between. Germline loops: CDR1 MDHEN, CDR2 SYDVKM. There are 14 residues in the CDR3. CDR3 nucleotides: TGTGCCAGCAGTTTAGATGGTCAGATCTACGAGCAGTACTTC. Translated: CASSLDGQIYEQYF.

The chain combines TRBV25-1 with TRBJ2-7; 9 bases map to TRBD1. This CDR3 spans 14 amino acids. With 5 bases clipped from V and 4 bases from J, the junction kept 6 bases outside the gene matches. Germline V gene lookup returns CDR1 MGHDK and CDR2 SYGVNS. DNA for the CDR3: TGTGCCAGCAGTCTGGGACAGGGAATGTACGAGCAGTACTTC. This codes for CASSLGQGMYEQYF.

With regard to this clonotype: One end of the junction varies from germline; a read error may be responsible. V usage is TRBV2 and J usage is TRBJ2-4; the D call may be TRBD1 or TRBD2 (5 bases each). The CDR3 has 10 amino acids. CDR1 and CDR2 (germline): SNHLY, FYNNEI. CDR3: CASSVGESSF. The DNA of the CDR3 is TGTGCCAGCAGTGTAGGGGAGAGCTCCTTC.

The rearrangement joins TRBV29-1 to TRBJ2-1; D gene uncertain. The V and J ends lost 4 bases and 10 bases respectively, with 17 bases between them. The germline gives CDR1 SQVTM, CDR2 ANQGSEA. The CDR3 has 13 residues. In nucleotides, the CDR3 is TGCAGCGTTGTACGGGCCAGGCAAGGAGAGCAGTTCTTC. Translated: CSVVRARQGEQFF.

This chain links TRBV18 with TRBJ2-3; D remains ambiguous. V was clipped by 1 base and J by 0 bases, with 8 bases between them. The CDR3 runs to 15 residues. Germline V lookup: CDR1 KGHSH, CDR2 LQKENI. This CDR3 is CASSPRLRSTDTQYF. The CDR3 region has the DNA TGTGCCAGCTCACCACGGTTGCGGAGCACAGATACGCAGTATTTT.

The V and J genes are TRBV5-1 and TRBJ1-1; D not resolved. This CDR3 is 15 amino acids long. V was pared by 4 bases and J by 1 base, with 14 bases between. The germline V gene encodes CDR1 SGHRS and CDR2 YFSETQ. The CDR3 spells CASSVWVDSNTEAFF. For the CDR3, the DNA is TGCGCCAGCAGCGTTTGGGTGGATTCGAACACTGAAGCTTTCTTT.